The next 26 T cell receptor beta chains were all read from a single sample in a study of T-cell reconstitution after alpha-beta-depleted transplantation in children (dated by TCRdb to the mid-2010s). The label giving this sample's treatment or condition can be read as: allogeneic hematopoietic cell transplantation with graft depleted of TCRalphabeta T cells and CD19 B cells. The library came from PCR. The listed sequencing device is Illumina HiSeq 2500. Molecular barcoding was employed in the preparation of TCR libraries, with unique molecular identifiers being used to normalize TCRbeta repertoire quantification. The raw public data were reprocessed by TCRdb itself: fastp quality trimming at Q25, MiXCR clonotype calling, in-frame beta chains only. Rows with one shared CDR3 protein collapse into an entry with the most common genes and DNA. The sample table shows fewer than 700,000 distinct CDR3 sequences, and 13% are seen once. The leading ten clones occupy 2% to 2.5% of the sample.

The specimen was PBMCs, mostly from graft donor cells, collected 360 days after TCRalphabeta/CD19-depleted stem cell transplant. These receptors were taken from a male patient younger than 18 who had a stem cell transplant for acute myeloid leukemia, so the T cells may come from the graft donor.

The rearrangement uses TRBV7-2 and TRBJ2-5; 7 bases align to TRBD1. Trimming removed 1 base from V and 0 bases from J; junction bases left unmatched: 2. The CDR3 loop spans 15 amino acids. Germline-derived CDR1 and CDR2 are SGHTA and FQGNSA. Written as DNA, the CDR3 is TGTGCCAGCAGCTTAGTGGGACAGAACCAAGAGACCCAGTACTTC. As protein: CASSLVGQNQETQYF. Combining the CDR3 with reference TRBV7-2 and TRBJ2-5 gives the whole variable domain GAGVSQSPSNKVTEKGKDVELRCDPISGHTALYWYRQSLGQGLEFLIYFQGNSAPDKSGLPSDRFSAERTGGSVSTLTIQRTQQEDSAVYLCASSLVGQNQETQYFGPGTRLLVL.

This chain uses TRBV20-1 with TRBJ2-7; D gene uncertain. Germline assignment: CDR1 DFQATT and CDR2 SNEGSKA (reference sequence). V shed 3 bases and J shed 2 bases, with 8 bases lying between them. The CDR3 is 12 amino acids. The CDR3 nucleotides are TGCAGTGCTAGGGAACAAACCTACGAGCAGTACTTC. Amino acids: CSAREQTYEQYF.

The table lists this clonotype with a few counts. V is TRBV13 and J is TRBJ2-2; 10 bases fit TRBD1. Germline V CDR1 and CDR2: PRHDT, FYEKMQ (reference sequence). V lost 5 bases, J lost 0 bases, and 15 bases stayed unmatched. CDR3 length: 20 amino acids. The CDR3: CASSPRFRDRGLSNTGELFF. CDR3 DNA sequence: TGTGCCAGCAGCCCCCGGTTCCGGGACAGGGGTCTTTCGAACACCGGGGAGCTGTTTTTT. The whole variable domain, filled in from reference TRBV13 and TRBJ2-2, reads AAGVIQSPRHLIKEKRETATLKCYPIPRHDTVYWYQQGPGQDPQFLISFYEKMQSDKGSIPDRFSAQQFSDYHSELNMSSLELGDSALYFCASSPRFRDRGLSNTGELFFGEGSRLTVL.

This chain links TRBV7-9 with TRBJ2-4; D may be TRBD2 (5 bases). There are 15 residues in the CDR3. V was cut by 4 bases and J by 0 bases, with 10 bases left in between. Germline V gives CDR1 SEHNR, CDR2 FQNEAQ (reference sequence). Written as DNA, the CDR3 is TGTGCCAGCAGCTCCCACGAGGGAGCCAAAAACATTCAGTACTTC. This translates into CASSSHEGAKNIQYF.

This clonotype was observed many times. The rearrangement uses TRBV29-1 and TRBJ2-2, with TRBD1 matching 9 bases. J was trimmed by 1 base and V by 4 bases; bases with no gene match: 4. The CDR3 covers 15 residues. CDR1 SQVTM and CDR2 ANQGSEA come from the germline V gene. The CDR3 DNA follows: TGCAGCGTTGGGGGGACAGGGAAGAACACCGGGGAGCTGTTTTTT. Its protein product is CSVGGTGKNTGELFF.

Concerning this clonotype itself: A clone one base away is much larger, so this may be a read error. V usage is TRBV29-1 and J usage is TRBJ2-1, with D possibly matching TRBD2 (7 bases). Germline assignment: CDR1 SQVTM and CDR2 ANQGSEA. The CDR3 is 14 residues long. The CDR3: CSVLWGGSYSEQFF. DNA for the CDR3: TGCAGCGTTTTGTGGGGGGGCTCCTACAGTGAGCAGTTCTTC.

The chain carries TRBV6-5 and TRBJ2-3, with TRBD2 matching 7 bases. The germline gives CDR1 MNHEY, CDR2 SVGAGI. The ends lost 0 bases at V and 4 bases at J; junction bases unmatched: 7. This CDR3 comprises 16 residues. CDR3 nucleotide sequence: TGTGCCAGCAGTTACTCGGCGGGAGTTCGCCCAGATACGCAGTATTTT. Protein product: CASSYSAGVRPDTQYF.

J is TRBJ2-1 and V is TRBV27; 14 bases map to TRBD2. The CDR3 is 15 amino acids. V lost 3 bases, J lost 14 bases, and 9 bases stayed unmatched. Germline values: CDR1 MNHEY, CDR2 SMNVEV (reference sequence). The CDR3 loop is CASSLGGLAGVRKFF. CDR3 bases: TGTGCCAGCAGTTTGGGGGGACTAGCGGGAGTGAGGAAGTTCTTC.

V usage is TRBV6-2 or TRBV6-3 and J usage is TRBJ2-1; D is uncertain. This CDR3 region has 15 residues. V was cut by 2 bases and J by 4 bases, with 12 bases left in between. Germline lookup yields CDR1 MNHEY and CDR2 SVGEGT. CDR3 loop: CASSYPDRFYNEQFF. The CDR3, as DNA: TGTGCCAGCAGTTACCCTGACCGGTTTTACAATGAGCAGTTCTTC.

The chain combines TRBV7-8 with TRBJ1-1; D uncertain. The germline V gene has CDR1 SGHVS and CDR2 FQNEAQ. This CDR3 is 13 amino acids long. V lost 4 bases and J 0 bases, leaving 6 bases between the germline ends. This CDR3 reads CASSSSLNTEAFF. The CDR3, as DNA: TGTGCCAGCAGCTCCTCCCTGAACACTGAAGCTTTCTTT.

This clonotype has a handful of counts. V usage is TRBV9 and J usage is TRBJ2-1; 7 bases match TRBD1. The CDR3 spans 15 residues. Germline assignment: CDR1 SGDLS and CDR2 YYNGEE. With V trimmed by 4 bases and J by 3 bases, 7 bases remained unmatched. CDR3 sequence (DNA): TGTGCCAGCAGCACCCCGGGACAGTTCTACAATGAGCAGTTCTTC. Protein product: CASSTPGQFYNEQFF. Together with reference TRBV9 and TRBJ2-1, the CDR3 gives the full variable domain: DSGVTQTPKHLITATGQRVTLRCSPRSGDLSVYWYQQSLDQGLQFLIQYYNGEERAKGNILERFSAQQFPDLHSELNLSSLELGDSALYFCASSTPGQFYNEQFFGPGTRLTVL.

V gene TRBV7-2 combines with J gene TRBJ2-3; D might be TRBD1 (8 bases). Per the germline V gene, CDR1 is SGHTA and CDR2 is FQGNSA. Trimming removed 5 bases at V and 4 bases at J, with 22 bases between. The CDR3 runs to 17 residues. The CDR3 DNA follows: TGTGCCAGCAGCCCCATACGGACAGGGAGCGGGGCAGATACGCAGTATTTT. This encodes CASSPIRTGSGADTQYF.

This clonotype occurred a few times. This CDR3 is CSVEEVYENIQYF. The CDR3 coding sequence is TGCAGCGTTGAAGAGGTTTACGAAAACATTCAGTACTTC. V is TRBV29-1 and J is TRBJ2-4; D unclear. This CDR3 spans 13 amino acids. Between the trimmed V and J ends, which lost 0 bases and 5 bases, there was a span of 8 bases. From germline, CDR1 is SQVTM and CDR2 ANQGSEA.

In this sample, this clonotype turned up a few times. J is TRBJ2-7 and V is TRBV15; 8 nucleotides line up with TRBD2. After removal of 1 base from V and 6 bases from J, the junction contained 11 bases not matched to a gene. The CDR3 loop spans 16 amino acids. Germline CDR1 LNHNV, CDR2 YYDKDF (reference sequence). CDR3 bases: TGTGCCACCAGCAGAGGAGGTCTCGGGGGGGCCGGCGAGCAGTACTTC. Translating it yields CATSRGGLGGAGEQYF.

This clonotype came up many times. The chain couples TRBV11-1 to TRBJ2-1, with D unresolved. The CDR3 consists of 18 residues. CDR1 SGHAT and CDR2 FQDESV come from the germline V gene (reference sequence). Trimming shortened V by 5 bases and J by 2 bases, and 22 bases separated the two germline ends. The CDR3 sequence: CASSKMEAGVFPYNEQFF. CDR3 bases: TGTGCCAGCAGCAAGATGGAAGCTGGGGTCTTTCCCTACAATGAGCAGTTCTTC. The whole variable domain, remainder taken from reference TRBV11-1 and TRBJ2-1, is EAEVAQSPRYKITEKSQAVAFWCDPISGHATLYWYRQILGQGPELLVQFQDESVVDDSQLPKDRFSAERLKGVDSTLKIQPAELGDSAMYLCASSKMEAGVFPYNEQFFGPGTRLTVL.

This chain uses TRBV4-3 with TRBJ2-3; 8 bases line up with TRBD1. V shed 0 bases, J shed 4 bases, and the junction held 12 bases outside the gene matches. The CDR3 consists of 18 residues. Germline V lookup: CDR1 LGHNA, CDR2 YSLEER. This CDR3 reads CASSQDQIDRGYADTQYF. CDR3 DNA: TGCGCCAGCAGCCAAGATCAAATAGACAGGGGATACGCAGATACGCAGTATTTT.

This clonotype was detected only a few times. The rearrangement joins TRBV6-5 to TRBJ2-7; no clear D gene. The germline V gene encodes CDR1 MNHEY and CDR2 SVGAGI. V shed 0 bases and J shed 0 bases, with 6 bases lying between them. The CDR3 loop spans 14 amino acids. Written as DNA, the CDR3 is TGTGCCAGCAGTTACTCGAAACTCTCCTACGAGCAGTACTTC. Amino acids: CASSYSKLSYEQYF.

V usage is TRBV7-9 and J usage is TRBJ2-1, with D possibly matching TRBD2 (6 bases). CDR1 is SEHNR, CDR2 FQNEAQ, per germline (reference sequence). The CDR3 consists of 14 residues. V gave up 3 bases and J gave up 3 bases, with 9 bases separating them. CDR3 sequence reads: CASSFGTGYNEQFF. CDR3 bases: TGTGCCAGCAGCTTCGGGACTGGCTACAATGAGCAGTTCTTC.

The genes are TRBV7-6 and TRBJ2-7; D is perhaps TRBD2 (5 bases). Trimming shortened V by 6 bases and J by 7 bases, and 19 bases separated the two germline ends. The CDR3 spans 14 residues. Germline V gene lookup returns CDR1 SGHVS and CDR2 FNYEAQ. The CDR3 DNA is TGTGCCAGCAGTGGAGGAACCCGGGTAAGGGAGCAGTACTTC. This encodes CASSGGTRVREQYF.

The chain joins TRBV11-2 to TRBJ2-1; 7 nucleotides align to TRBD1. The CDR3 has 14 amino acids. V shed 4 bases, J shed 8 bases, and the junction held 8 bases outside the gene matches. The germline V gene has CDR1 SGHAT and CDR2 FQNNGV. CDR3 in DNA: TGTGCCAGCAGCTCCCCCAGGGGGTACCATGAGCAGTTCTTC. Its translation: CASSSPRGYHEQFF.

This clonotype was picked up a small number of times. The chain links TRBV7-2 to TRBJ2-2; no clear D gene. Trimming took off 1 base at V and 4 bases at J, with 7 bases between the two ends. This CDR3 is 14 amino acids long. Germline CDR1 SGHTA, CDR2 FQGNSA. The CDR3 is CASSLGAPTGELFF. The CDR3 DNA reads TGTGCCAGCAGCTTAGGGGCCCCCACCGGGGAGCTGTTTTTT.

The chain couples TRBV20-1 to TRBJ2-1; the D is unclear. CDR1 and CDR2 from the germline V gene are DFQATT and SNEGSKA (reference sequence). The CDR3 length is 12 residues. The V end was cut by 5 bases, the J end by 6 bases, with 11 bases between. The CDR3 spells CSAQMGSNEQFF. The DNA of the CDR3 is TGCAGTGCTCAGATGGGCTCCAATGAGCAGTTCTTC.

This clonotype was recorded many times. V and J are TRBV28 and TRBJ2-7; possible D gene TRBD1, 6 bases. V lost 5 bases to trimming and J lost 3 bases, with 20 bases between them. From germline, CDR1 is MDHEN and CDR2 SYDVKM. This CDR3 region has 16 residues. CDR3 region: CASSLGLTGRVYEQYF. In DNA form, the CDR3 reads TGTGCCAGCAGTCTAGGACTCACAGGGAGAGTCTACGAGCAGTACTTC.

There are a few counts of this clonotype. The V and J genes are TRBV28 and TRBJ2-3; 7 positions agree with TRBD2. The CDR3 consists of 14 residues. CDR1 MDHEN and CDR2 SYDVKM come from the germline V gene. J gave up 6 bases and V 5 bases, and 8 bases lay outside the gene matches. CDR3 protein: CASSPLAFYDTQYF. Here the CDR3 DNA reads TGTGCCAGCAGTCCACTAGCGTTCTACGATACGCAGTATTTT.

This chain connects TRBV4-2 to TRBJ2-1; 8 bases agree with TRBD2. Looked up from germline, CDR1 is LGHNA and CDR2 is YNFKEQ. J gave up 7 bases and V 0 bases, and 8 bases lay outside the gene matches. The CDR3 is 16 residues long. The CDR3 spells CASSQEVGTRSNEQFF. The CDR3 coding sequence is TGTGCCAGCAGCCAAGAAGTCGGGACTAGGTCTAATGAGCAGTTCTTC.

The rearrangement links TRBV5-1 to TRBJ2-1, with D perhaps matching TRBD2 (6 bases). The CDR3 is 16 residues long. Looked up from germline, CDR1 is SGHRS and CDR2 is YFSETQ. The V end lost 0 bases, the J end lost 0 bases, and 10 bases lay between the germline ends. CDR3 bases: TGCGCCAGCAGCTTGGGTCAGACTAGCTCCTACAATGAGCAGTTCTTC. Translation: CASSLGQTSSYNEQFF.